The 22 T cell receptor beta chains in this list originate from one sample, sequenced in a study of T cells after yellow fever vaccination. TCRdb passed the 5' RACE reads through MiXCR, listing each CDR3 protein once. Here the sample spans 320,000 or so distinct CDR3 sequences, approximately 8% being singletons. Sequencing was performed on PBMCs, taken roughly seven weeks after the first yellow fever vaccination. All receptors come from a man between 18 and 29 years old who received the YFV17D yellow fever vaccine.

Many counts were recorded for this clonotype. The chain recombines TRBV4-1 with TRBJ2-3, with TRBD2 identical over 13 bases. Unmatched junction bases numbered 4, after V lost 4 bases and J lost 3 bases. The CDR3 runs to 16 residues. CDR1 is MGHRA and CDR2 is YSYEKL in the germline V gene. This CDR3 is CASSRETSGGTDTQYF. Here the CDR3 DNA reads TGCGCCAGCAGCCGGGAGACTAGCGGGGGGACAGATACGCAGTATTTT.

This clonotype was counted between two and nine times. The genes are TRBV4-2 and TRBJ1-3, with D perhaps matching TRBD1 (5 bases). The CDR3 has 16 amino acids. V lost 0 bases and J lost 0, with 9 bases in between. Germline assignment: CDR1 LGHNA and CDR2 YNFKEQ. CDR3: CASSQEGTGSGNTIYF. For the CDR3, the DNA is TGTGCCAGCAGCCAAGAAGGAACAGGCTCTGGAAACACCATATATTTT.

In this sample, this clonotype turned up a few times. The rearrangement joins TRBV20-1 to TRBJ1-5; a weak D match, TRBD1 (6 bases). Germline V gene data show CDR1 as DFQATT and CDR2 as SNEGSKA (reference sequence). This CDR3 is 15 amino acids long. Trimming removed 1 base from V and 7 bases from J, with 17 bases in between. The CDR3 here is CSARVVGHATQPQHF. CDR3 bases: TGCAGTGCTAGAGTTGTGGGACACGCAACGCAGCCCCAGCATTTT.

The chain uses TRBV4-2 and TRBJ1-3; the D is unclear. This CDR3 comprises 15 residues. Germline-derived CDR1 and CDR2 are LGHNA and YNFKEQ. The V end lost 1 base, the J end lost 0 bases, and 7 bases lay between the germline ends. The CDR3 loop is CASSQGRGSGNTIYF. CDR3 bases: TGTGCCAGCAGCCAAGGGCGAGGCTCTGGAAACACCATATATTTT.

The chain has TRBV7-2 and TRBJ1-2, with D possibly being TRBD1 (6 bases). Germline assignment: CDR1 SGHTA and CDR2 FQGNSA. The V end was cut by 1 base, the J end by 4 bases, with 13 bases between. The CDR3 loop spans 15 amino acids. The CDR3 region is CASSLVWQGPYGYTF. The CDR3 DNA reads as TGTGCCAGCAGCTTAGTGTGGCAGGGGCCCTATGGCTACACCTTC.

This clonotype was seen only a few times. The gene calls are TRBV7-8 and TRBJ1-5; D gene ambiguous. V lost 1 base, J lost 5 bases, and 9 bases lay in between. This CDR3 region has 14 residues. CDR1 is SGHVS, CDR2 FQNEAQ, per germline. CDR3 sequence (DNA): TGTGCCAGCAGCTTAGAGTCAGGTTATCAGCCCCAGCATTTT. It is translated as CASSLESGYQPQHF.

This clonotype was observed a handful of times. The chain uses TRBV6-1 and TRBJ1-5; a weak D match, TRBD1 (5 bases). Germline V CDR1 and CDR2: MNHNS, SASEGT. V lost 7 bases to trimming and J lost 7 bases, with 14 bases between them. There are 13 residues in the CDR3. CDR3 DNA sequence: TGTGCCAGCAACCGGGGGTCGGGGCAGCCCCAGCATTTT. Encoded protein: CASNRGSGQPQHF.

V usage is TRBV20-1 and J usage is TRBJ1-4; D is unclear. The CDR3 has 15 residues. Trimming took 3 bases from V and 0 from J, leaving 11 bases between them. Germline lookup yields CDR1 DFQATT and CDR2 SNEGSKA (reference sequence). The CDR3 bases are TGCAGTGCTAGTGAAGCCACAGCAACTAATGAAAAACTGTTTTTT. It codes for CSASEATATNEKLFF.

This sequence joins TRBV12-1 and TRBJ2-7; the table gives TRBD1 as D, unverified against the DNA. TRBV12-1 is a known pseudogene. There are 15 residues in the CDR3. CDR3 in amino acids: CASSLGQGAPYEQYV. In DNA form, the CDR3 reads TGTGCCAGCAGCTTGGGACAGGGGGCCCCCTACGAGCAGTACGTC.

The chain recombines TRBV20-1 with TRBJ2-1, with D possibly being TRBD2 (6 bases). V dropped 3 bases and J dropped 10 bases, with 13 bases sitting between them. The germline V gene encodes CDR1 DFQATT and CDR2 SNEGSKA (reference sequence). This CDR3 region has 12 residues. CDR3 loop: CSAREGPGEQFF. The DNA for the CDR3 is TGCAGTGCTAGGGAGGGGCCTGGGGAGCAGTTCTTC.

This clonotype was counted a few times. J is TRBJ1-1 and V is TRBV6-5, with 7 bases lining up with TRBD1. CDR1 and CDR2 from the germline V gene are MNHEY and SVGAGI. The V and J ends lost 7 bases and 2 bases, in that order; junction bases with no gene match: 10. This CDR3 region has 15 residues. For the CDR3, the DNA is TGTGCCAGCACCCAGGGGGGGGAGGGCAACACTGAAGCTTTCTTT. Translated: CASTQGGEGNTEAFF.

This chain joins TRBV10-3 and TRBJ1-1; D perhaps matches TRBD1 (6 bases). V lost 2 bases, J lost 8 bases, and 21 bases lay in between. Germline CDR1 is ENHRY and CDR2 is SYGVKD. The CDR3 length is 16 residues. CDR3 nucleotides: TGTGCCATCAGTGAGATTGGGGGGCGCTTGGAAACAGAAGCTTTCTTT. The encoded protein is CAISEIGGRLETEAFF.

The V gene is TRBV11-2, the J gene TRBJ1-4; no reliable D call. This CDR3 region has 13 residues. The V end was cut by 3 bases, the J end by 0 bases, with 2 bases between. The germline CDR1 and CDR2 sequences are SGHAT and FQNNGV. CDR3 residues: CASSFPTNEKLFF. CDR3 bases: TGTGCCAGCAGCTTCCCAACTAATGAAAAACTGTTTTTT.

In this sample, this clonotype turned up many times. The chain recombines TRBV5-1 with TRBJ2-4; weak D call: TRBD2 (5 bases). The germline V gene has CDR1 SGHRS and CDR2 YFSETQ. This CDR3 spans 13 amino acids. The germline V and J ends were trimmed by 0 bases and 8 bases, with 9 bases remaining between them. CDR3 sequence reads: CASSLEASYIQYF. CDR3 DNA: TGCGCCAGCAGCTTGGAGGCTAGCTACATTCAGTACTTC.

Only a few counts were recorded for this clonotype. CDR3 sequence reads: CASSLYSTNQPQHF. The CDR3 DNA is TGTGCCAGCAGCTTATACAGTACCAATCAGCCCCAGCATTTT. The chain joins TRBV7-2 to TRBJ1-5, with no clear D. The CDR3 is made up of 14 amino acids. V was clipped by 2 bases and J by 3 bases, with 8 bases between them. CDR1 is SGHTA and CDR2 is FQGNSA in the germline V gene.

The rearrangement links TRBV12-3 or TRBV12-4 to TRBJ2-5; the match to TRBD1 covers 9 bases. With V trimmed by 3 bases and J by 5 bases, 7 bases remained unmatched. The CDR3 has 15 amino acids. Written as DNA, the CDR3 is TGTGCCAGCAGTTTCCTGGACAGGGGATCGGAGACCCAGTACTTC. Residues: CASSFLDRGSETQYF.

V and J are TRBV2 and TRBJ2-1; possible D gene TRBD1, 5 bases. Germline loops: CDR1 SNHLY, CDR2 FYNNEI. The CDR3 runs 13 residues. The V end was cut by 4 bases, the J end by 8 bases, with 12 bases between. CDR3 protein: CASSGQSQDEQFF. The CDR3 DNA reads TGTGCCAGCAGTGGACAGTCACAGGATGAGCAGTTCTTC.

This clonotype was picked up a small number of times. The chain employs TRBV11-2 and TRBJ2-5; 7 bases fit TRBD1. There are 16 residues in the CDR3. Germline values: CDR1 SGHAT, CDR2 FQNNGV. V lost 3 bases to trimming and J lost 4 bases; unmatched junction nucleotides: 11. The CDR3 coding sequence is TGTGCCAGCAGCTTCACCCGACAGGGAAGTGGAGAGACCCAGTACTTC. It encodes CASSFTRQGSGETQYF.

This rearrangement joins TRBV12-3 or TRBV12-4 to TRBJ1-5; D remains ambiguous. The CDR3 loop spans 13 amino acids. Trimming pared 4 bases from V and 0 bases from J, leaving 4 bases between. In DNA, the CDR3 is TGTGCCAGCAGTTACACTAGCAATCAGCCCCAGCATTTT. This encodes CASSYTSNQPQHF.

The chain recombines TRBV6-1 with TRBJ2-1; the match to TRBD2 covers 9 bases. The J segment lost 5 bases and the V segment lost 7 bases, leaving 6 bases of the junction unmatched. Germline loops: CDR1 MNHNS, CDR2 SASEGT. The CDR3 is made up of 14 amino acids. CDR3: CASKSAGGNNEQFF. In DNA form, the CDR3 reads TGTGCCAGCAAGTCAGCGGGGGGTAACAATGAGCAGTTCTTC.

This chain links TRBV5-1 with TRBJ1-2; the match to TRBD1 covers 7 bases. Germline lookup yields CDR1 SGHRS and CDR2 YFSETQ. V lost 4 bases, J lost 4 bases, and 13 bases stayed unmatched. The CDR3 is made up of 16 amino acids. The CDR3 spells CASSPVPGTDTYGYTF. CDR3 sequence (DNA): TGCGCCAGCAGCCCCGTTCCCGGGACAGACACCTATGGCTACACCTTC.

This clonotype was seen many times. The rearrangement joins TRBV5-1 to TRBJ2-3; no definite D call. From germline, CDR1 is SGHRS and CDR2 YFSETQ. V lost 0 bases to trimming and J lost 8 bases, with 10 bases between them. The CDR3 length is 13 residues. The CDR3, as DNA: TGCGCCAGCAGCTTGGAGACTTGGGGTACGCAGTATTTT. This codes for CASSLETWGTQYF.